This T cell receptor (beta chain) was found in a study of T cells in Graves' hyperthyroidism and ophthalmopathy. This clonotype appeared a single time. The antigen remains undetermined. A read error may produce the germline difference seen at one junction end. From RNA transcripts, TCR beta CDR3 regions were amplified. An initial round of RT-PCR targeting the TCR CDR3 relied on the HTBI primer set. TCRdb called the multiplex PCR reads again in MiXCR, with one record for every CDR3 protein. The sample shows approximately 690,000 distinct CDR3 sequences, less than 25% of them seen only once. The CDR3 spans 15 residues. Study-wide findings and caveats: Before onset, by a median of around 6.1 months, the model predicted ophthalmopathy.

Patients affected by ophthalmopathy presented a Clinical Activity Score of at least 3, a NOSPECS grade of at least 4, and disease duration below 3 months. The chain employs TRBV12-3 or TRBV12-4 and TRBJ2-3; 8 bases agree with TRBD1. Source material: blood. This TCR came from a man aged 30 to 39 with Graves' ophthalmopathy. The CDR3 DNA reads as TGTGCCAGCAGGGAGACAGGGGTCCTCACATATACGCAGTATTTT. This translates into CASRETGVLTYTQYF.